This TCR beta chain was sequenced in a study of human T cells and chemical hapten exposure. As for the study in general: From small differences in pooled library volume came most of the variation in per-sample TCR yields. Whole-study results and caveats: Expanded TCRs produced significantly more large CDR3 similarity clusters than controls did.

About this clonotype itself: Its target is not known.

Noted time point: patch test 2, 6 weeks after DPC sensitization. Stated treatment: therapeutic diphenylcyclopropenone sensitization with weekly scalp DPC. Each patch test followed a blood draw. TCRdb used MiXCR to reprocess the RACE reads, holding one entry per CDR3 protein. This repertoire shows some 54,000 distinct CDR3 sequences, 9.9% found once; its top ten account for over 1.5%. Sample: whole blood, taken in connection with sensitization to the hapten diphenylcyclopropenone (DPC). The receptor comes from a woman in her forties or fifties with alopecia areata. Some clones in this sample may be carry-over from other donors' samples.

CDR3 in DNA: TGTGCCAGCAGCTTCAGCAGCCAAGGAGAGACCCAGTACTTC. As protein: CASSFSSQGETQYF. The V and J genes are TRBV11-2 and TRBJ2-5; the D is unclear. CDR1 SGHAT and CDR2 FQNNGV come from the germline V gene. This CDR3 is built from 14 residues. V was clipped by 3 bases and J by 4 bases, with 12 bases between them.